This passage covers 30 T cell receptor beta chains from one sample sequenced in a study of shared clonotypes between healthy human individuals. Repertoires were generated with immunoSEQ multiplex PCR, while TCRdb's copy carries only in-frame clones and drops some. The sample gives some 790,000 clones, roughly two thirds of which show up once; roughly 1.8% is in the top ten. Sequencing was performed on memory CD4+ T cells sorted from blood. As to subset: CD45RA-negative fraction. The receptors originated from a young woman in good health.

The V and J genes are TRBV7-2 and TRBJ2-1; 9 bases line up with TRBD1. The length of the CDR3 is 18 residues. The V segment lost 2 bases and the J segment 7 bases; nucleotides outside the gene matches: 15. CDR1 is SGHTA and CDR2 is FQGNSA in the germline V gene. The CDR3 region is CASSLPKIRDRVRNEQFF. The DNA of the CDR3 is TGTGCCAGCAGCTTACCCAAGATCCGGGACAGGGTTAGGAATGAGCAGTTCTTC.

The chain carries TRBV6-6 and TRBJ2-7; D might be TRBD2 (5 bases). The CDR3 runs 12 residues. Trimming pared 4 bases from V and 5 bases from J, leaving 9 bases between. CDR1 is MNHNY, CDR2 SVGAGI, per germline (reference sequence). The CDR3 loop reads CASSSRRNEQYF. In DNA, the CDR3 is TGTGCCAGCAGTTCTAGGAGGAACGAGCAGTACTTC.

J is TRBJ2-2 and V is TRBV13; tentative D call: TRBD2 (5 bases). Germline CDR1 and CDR2: PRHDT and FYEKMQ (reference sequence). The CDR3 spans 16 residues. V lost 6 bases and J 0 bases, leaving 14 bases between the germline ends. CDR3 sequence (DNA): TGTGCCAGCAGTGGGGTTTCGGGGACGAACACCGGGGAGCTGTTTTTT. It yields the protein CASSGVSGTNTGELFF.

The V gene is TRBV28, the J gene TRBJ1-3, with D possibly being TRBD1 (5 bases). CDR1 is MDHEN and CDR2 is SYDVKM in the germline V gene. The V gene lost 5 bases and the J gene lost 4 bases, with 21 bases spanning the gap. The CDR3 has 17 residues. The DNA for the CDR3 is TGTGCCAGCAGTATTCCCATGGGAGGGGCGCGAGGAAACACCATATATTTT. It yields the protein CASSIPMGGARGNTIYF.

The chain has TRBV18 and TRBJ2-3; a weak D match, TRBD1 (5 bases). The CDR3 covers 16 residues. CDR1 is KGHSH, CDR2 LQKENI, per germline. V shed 0 bases and J shed 0 bases, with 10 bases lying between them. CDR3 amino acids: CASSPPFQGSTDTQYF. The CDR3 coding sequence is TGTGCCAGCTCACCACCTTTTCAGGGAAGCACAGATACGCAGTATTTT.

V usage is TRBV10-1 and J usage is TRBJ2-3; possible D gene TRBD2, 5 bases. From germline, CDR1 is WNHNN and CDR2 SYGVQD (reference sequence). Trimming stripped 0 bases from V and 0 bases from J, with 13 bases between. CDR3 size: 17 residues. CDR3 in DNA: TGCGCCAGCAGTGAGTCAACGGGATTTTTTAGCACAGATACGCAGTATTTT. Residues: CASSESTGFFSTDTQYF.

J is TRBJ2-7 and V is TRBV5-1; 9 bases are shared with TRBD1. This CDR3 comprises 14 residues. Germline loops: CDR1 SGHRS, CDR2 YFSETQ. Trimming cost V 4 bases and J 8 bases; bases outside gene matches: 10. The CDR3 region is CASSPMGQGGKQYF. CDR3 DNA: TGCGCCAGCAGCCCAATGGGACAGGGTGGCAAGCAGTACTTC.

This clone has a single count. Within the sample, other DNA sequences also encode this same CDR3. This chain joins TRBV5-1 and TRBJ2-2; 7 positions match TRBD1. Germline CDR1 reads SGHRS; CDR2 reads YFSETQ. J was trimmed by 5 bases and V by 3 bases; bases with no gene match: 4. The CDR3 totals 14 residues. CDR3 residues: CASSSGQTTGELFF. The CDR3 DNA sequence: TGCGCCAGCAGCTCGGGACAGACAACCGGGGAGCTGTTTTTT.

The chain carries TRBV5-1 and TRBJ2-5; D not resolved. The CDR3 length is 16 residues. The V end lost 1 base, the J end lost 1 base, and 14 bases lay between the germline ends. The germline gives CDR1 SGHRS, CDR2 YFSETQ. The CDR3 here is CASSLYTGRLQETQYF. Here the CDR3 DNA reads TGCGCCAGCAGCTTGTATACTGGACGTCTCCAAGAGACCCAGTACTTC.

Many counts were recorded for this clone. Other DNA sequences in the same sample also yield this CDR3. J is TRBJ1-5 and V is TRBV19; unclear D gene. This CDR3 contains 16 residues. The germline V and J ends were trimmed by 2 bases and 2 bases, with 13 bases remaining between them. Germline CDR1 is LNHDA and CDR2 is SQIVND (reference sequence). The CDR3 spells CASSISTAGGNQPQHF. For the CDR3, the DNA is TGTGCCAGTAGTATAAGTACCGCCGGGGGCAATCAGCCCCAGCATTTT.

Only a few counts were recorded for this clone. The genes are TRBV7-4 and TRBJ2-7; tentative D call: TRBD1 (6 bases). Trimming pared 5 bases from V and 3 bases from J, leaving 17 bases between. The CDR3 runs to 15 residues. Germline V lookup: CDR1 SGHVT, CDR2 SQSDAQ. The CDR3 nucleotides read TGTGCCAGCAGCACGTCCGGGACATCATTCTACGAGCAGTACTTC. This translates into CASSTSGTSFYEQYF.

V usage is TRBV28 and J usage is TRBJ1-2; TRBD1 agrees at 11 bases. CDR1 is MDHEN and CDR2 is SYDVKM in the germline V gene. V was clipped by 6 bases and J by 4 bases; unmatched bases: 7. The CDR3 is made up of 15 amino acids. CDR3 sequence reads: CASSQGTGGSYGYTF. CDR3 bases: TGTGCCAGCAGCCAAGGGACAGGGGGTAGCTATGGCTACACCTTC.

There are a few counts of this clone. This chain connects TRBV5-1 to TRBJ2-2, with 8 bases identical to TRBD2. The CDR3 contains 14 residues. Trimming cost V 4 bases and J 7 bases; bases outside gene matches: 6. The germline CDR1 and CDR2 sequences are SGHRS and YFSETQ. Here the CDR3 DNA reads TGCGCCAGCAGCGGCGGGAGGAGCGACGGGGAGCTGTTTTTT. Its translation is CASSGGRSDGELFF.

The gene calls are TRBV6-6 and TRBJ2-3; a weak D match, TRBD2 (6 bases). The CDR3 runs to 14 residues. Trimming cost V 9 bases and J 2 bases, with 15 bases left between them. The germline V gene encodes CDR1 MNHNY and CDR2 SVGAGI (reference sequence). CDR3 amino acids: CARNPGLLTDTQYF. CDR3 in DNA: TGTGCCAGGAATCCGGGACTCCTCACAGATACGCAGTATTTT.

This clone was counted between two and nine times. This CDR3 is CASSQDPLSGRDTQYF. The CDR3 DNA follows: TGTGCCAGCAGCCAAGATCCCCTTAGCGGGAGGGATACGCAGTATTTT. The rearrangement uses TRBV4-2 and TRBJ2-3; 10 nucleotides agree with TRBD2. J gave up 6 bases and V 0 bases, and 6 bases lay outside the gene matches. Germline-derived CDR1 and CDR2 are LGHNA and YNFKEQ. The CDR3 is 16 amino acids.

About this clone: A junction boundary mismatches the germline segment, possibly from a read error. The chain joins TRBV28 to TRBJ1-5; 7 bases fit TRBD1. The germline gives CDR1 MDHEN, CDR2 SYDVKM. CDR3 length: 13 amino acids. Here the CDR3 DNA reads TGTGCCAGCAGTTTGGCAGGACGGACAGGATCGATTTTC. Amino acids: CASSLAGRTGSIF. Full variable domain (rest looked up from reference TRBV28 and TRBJ1-5): DVKVTQSSRYLVKRTGEKVFLECVQDMDHENMFWYRQDPGLGLRLIYFSYDVKMKEKGDIPEGYSVSREKKERFSLILESASTNQTSMYLCASSLAGRTGSIFGDGTRLSIL.

The chain combines TRBV9 with TRBJ2-3; no definite D call. The CDR3 loop spans 13 amino acids. Germline CDR1 and CDR2: SGDLS and YYNGEE. V lost 2 bases to trimming and J lost 6 bases, with 10 bases between them. The CDR3 spells CASSVVGLDTQYF. Written as DNA, the CDR3 is TGTGCCAGCAGCGTTGTTGGGTTGGATACGCAGTATTTT.

Points on this clone: A much bigger clone sits one base away, suggesting this may be a read error. V is TRBV6-6 and J is TRBJ2-1; D not certain. V lost 5 bases and J lost 4, with 3 bases in between. Germline assignment: CDR1 MNHNY and CDR2 SVGAGI (reference sequence). CDR3 size: 11 residues. CDR3 coding DNA: TGTGCCAGCAGTCAATACAATGAGCAGTTCTTC. Translating it yields CASSQYNEQFF.

The chain links TRBV5-1 to TRBJ2-5, with 11 bases that match TRBD2. The ends lost 0 bases at V and 5 bases at J; junction bases unmatched: 9. CDR1 and CDR2 (germline): SGHRS, YFSETQ. This CDR3 has 17 amino acids. The CDR3 DNA reads as TGCGCCAGCAGCTTGGGACTAGCGGGAACGTTTGGGGAGACCCAGTACTTC. It encodes CASSLGLAGTFGETQYF.

This clone showed up just a few times. The genes are TRBV5-1 and TRBJ2-1; D call uncertain. Germline values: CDR1 SGHRS, CDR2 YFSETQ. This CDR3 contains 15 residues. The germline V and J ends were trimmed by 2 bases and 4 bases, with 13 bases remaining between them. Here the CDR3 DNA reads TGCGCCAGCAGCTTCGACTCCGTGGGGTACAATGAGCAGTTCTTC. Amino acids: CASSFDSVGYNEQFF.

The gene calls are TRBV2 and TRBJ1-2; 10 positions agree with TRBD1. Unmatched junction bases numbered 6, after V lost 7 bases and J lost 7 bases. Per germline, CDR1 SNHLY and CDR2 FYNNEI. The CDR3 runs to 13 residues. As DNA, the CDR3 is TGTGCCAGCACACCGGACAGGGGGGGTGGCTACACCTTC. It specifies CASTPDRGGGYTF.

This clone has a single count. V and J are TRBV19 and TRBJ1-2; no clear D gene. The CDR3 totals 15 residues. The V gene's germline CDR1 is LNHDA and CDR2 SQIVND (reference sequence). Trimming removed 0 bases from V and 1 base from J, with 9 bases in between. CDR3 DNA: TGTGCCAGTAGTATAGATTCGAACCGTAACTATGGCTACACCTTC. This codes for CASSIDSNRNYGYTF.

This chain connects TRBV29-1 to TRBJ1-5; TRBD1 aligns across 8 bases. The CDR3 has 14 residues. Germline V lookup: CDR1 SQVTM, CDR2 ANQGSEA. V was clipped by 4 bases and J by 5 bases; unmatched bases: 7. The CDR3 nucleotides are TGCAGCGTTGCCCCAGGGGGCTACGATCAGCCCCAGCATTTT. This codes for CSVAPGGYDQPQHF.

The rearrangement links TRBV2 to TRBJ2-5; the D gene is possibly TRBD2 (6 bases). This CDR3 contains 12 residues. Germline values: CDR1 SNHLY, CDR2 FYNNEI. This chain's CDR3 is CVGGEWVETQYF. CDR3 coding DNA: TGTGTCGGGGGAGAGTGGGTAGAGACCCAGTACTTC.

The chain has TRBV28 and TRBJ2-7, with 11 bases that match TRBD1. V shed 5 bases and J 6 bases; nucleotides not matched to a gene: 9. CDR3 length: 15 amino acids. Per the germline V gene, CDR1 is MDHEN and CDR2 is SYDVKM. DNA of the CDR3: TGTGCCAGCAGTCTTCGGACAGGGGGCCGAATCGAGCAGTACTTC. Amino acids: CASSLRTGGRIEQYF. Full variable domain (missing parts from reference TRBV28 and TRBJ2-7): DVKVTQSSRYLVKRTGEKVFLECVQDMDHENMFWYRQDPGLGLRLIYFSYDVKMKEKGDIPEGYSVSREKKERFSLILESASTNQTSMYLCASSLRTGGRIEQYFGPGTRLTVT.

This chain uses TRBV6-5 with TRBJ2-1; TRBD2 is a possible D gene (6 bases). The CDR3 covers 13 residues. Trimming left V 5 bases short and J 5 bases short, with 10 bases between. Germline V gene lookup returns CDR1 MNHEY and CDR2 SVGAGI. The CDR3 sequence is CASSRTNNNEQFF. Here the CDR3 DNA reads TGTGCCAGCAGTCGGACTAATAACAATGAGCAGTTCTTC.

A few counts support this clone. The CDR3 nucleotides read TGCGCCAGCAGCCAAGACCGAGCGACAGATACGCAGTATTTT. Its translation: CASSQDRATDTQYF. The gene calls are TRBV4-1 and TRBJ2-3, with no clear D. Looked up from germline, CDR1 is MGHRA and CDR2 is YSYEKL. This CDR3 is 14 amino acids long. V was pared by 0 bases and J by 3 bases, with 7 bases between.

This clone was seen a few times. The chain joins TRBV27 to TRBJ1-4; D is unclear. The CDR3 has 13 amino acids. Germline V gene lookup returns CDR1 MNHEY and CDR2 SMNVEV (reference sequence). The ends were cut back, 0 bases at V and 8 bases at J, with 7 bases in the middle. The CDR3, as DNA: TGTGCCAGCAGTTTATCAGGGTACGAAAAACTGTTTTTT. Protein: CASSLSGYEKLFF. The complete variable domain, with remaining parts taken from reference TRBV27 and TRBJ1-4, reads EAQVTQNPRYLITVTGKKLTVTCSQNMNHEYMSWYRQDPGLGLRQIYYSMNVEVTDKGDVPEGYKVSRKEKRNFPLILESPSPNQTSLYFCASSLSGYEKLFFGSGTQLSVL.

Regarding this clone: The sample carries other DNA sequences with the same CDR3. The chain carries TRBV27 and TRBJ2-7, with D possibly being TRBD1 (5 bases). V lost 3 bases and J 2 bases, leaving 14 bases between the germline ends. Looked up from germline, CDR1 is MNHEY and CDR2 is SMNVEV (reference sequence). The CDR3 has 15 residues. The chain's CDR3 is CASSFSDRATYEQYF. For the CDR3, the DNA is TGTGCCAGCAGTTTCTCCGACAGAGCTACCTACGAGCAGTACTTC.

This chain joins TRBV11-2 and TRBJ2-5, with D perhaps matching TRBD2 (5 bases). The V end was cut by 3 bases, the J end by 0 bases, with 11 bases between. Germline CDR1 is SGHAT and CDR2 is FQNNGV. The CDR3 loop spans 15 amino acids. The CDR3 reads CASSFERANQETQYF. Written as DNA, the CDR3 is TGTGCCAGCAGCTTTGAGAGGGCAAACCAAGAGACCCAGTACTTC.